These T cell receptor beta chains were read from a single sample in a study of blood T cell repertoires in COVID-19. Generated by immunoSEQ multiplex PCR, the TCRdb table keeps only in-frame clones and is missing some. The table records 30,000 to 35,000 clones, 93% of them present only once. Sample: peripheral blood. The source of these receptors is a human donor in a cohort sampled during active COVID-19. CDR3s leave out the opening cysteine and the closing phenylalanine or tryptophan.

v_call | cdr3_aa
TRBV15 | ATSRDMGQGVSYNSPLH
TRBV20-1 | SASGLAGGPDYNEQF
TRBV5-1 | ASSQGEQGTQY
TRBV6-5 | ASSYSIQRYGYT
TRBV6-4 | ASSLTDRVGSPLH
TRBV7-8 | ASSADRVPGELF
TRBV30 | AWSRAGRDTGELF
TRBV2 | ASIGVDRAGPQH
TRBV10-3 | AISERASGGSTDTQY
TRBV4-1 | ASSPTLEDRPWETQY
TRBV7-9 | ASSLTPGGNTEAF
TRBV2 | ASSDWESGRLSYNEQF
TRBV19 | ASPRSGTGDSYEQY
TRBV19 | ASRIRGQPNTEAF
TRBV11-2 | ASSLEPGISFMVGNEQF
TRBV3-1/TRBV3-2 | ASSHERTSRFYEQY